The clone carrying this T cell receptor beta chain appeared once. TCRdb keeps only in-frame clones here, not all; method: immunoSEQ multiplex PCR. Of some 83,000 clones in the sample, approximately 90% are singletons; the top ten hold about 0.51%. This entry comes from a study of blood T cell repertoires in COVID-19. Study-wide context: COVID-19 samples from acute and convalescent phases originated in the United States, Italy and Spain. The cDNA or gDNA used as material had been derived from T cells, B-cell-depleted T cells, or PBMCs.

Germline V gene data show CDR1 as LNHDA and CDR2 as SQIVND (reference sequence). The CDR3 contains 12 residues. V usage is TRBV19 and J usage is TRBJ2-4, with 9 positions matching TRBD2. Sequenced: peripheral blood. The receptor comes from a man in his fifties or sixties with acute or convalescent COVID-19. The DNA for the CDR3 is TGTCGCGGGGGGGCTCGCAAAAACATTCAGTACTTC. Amino acids: CRGGARKNIQYF.